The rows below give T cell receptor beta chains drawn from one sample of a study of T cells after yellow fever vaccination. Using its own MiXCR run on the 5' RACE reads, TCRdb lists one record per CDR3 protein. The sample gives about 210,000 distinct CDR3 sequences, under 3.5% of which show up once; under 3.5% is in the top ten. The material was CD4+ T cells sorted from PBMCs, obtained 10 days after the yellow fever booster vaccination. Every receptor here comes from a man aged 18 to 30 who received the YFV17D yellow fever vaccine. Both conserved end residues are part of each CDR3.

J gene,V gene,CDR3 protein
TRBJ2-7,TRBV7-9,CASSFERGLYEQYF
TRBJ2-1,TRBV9,CASSVGQGAYNEQFF
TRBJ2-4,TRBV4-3,CASSSLDKDKNIQYF
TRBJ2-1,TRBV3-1,CASSRGEGYEQFF
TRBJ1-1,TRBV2,CASSEARYPGTEAFF
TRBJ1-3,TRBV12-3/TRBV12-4,CASSFVPGSGNTIYF
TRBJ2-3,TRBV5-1,CASSPLFAGGSTDTQYF
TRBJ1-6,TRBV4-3,CASSQVSGLYSPLHF
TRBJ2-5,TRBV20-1,CSAHWWGTSGEETQYF
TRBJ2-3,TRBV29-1,CSVRYQGPEVADTQYF
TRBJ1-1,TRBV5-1,CASSLSPMNTEAFF
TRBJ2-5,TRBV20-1,CSVQMDLMGQAETQYF
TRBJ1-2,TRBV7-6,CASSPRDSYYGYTF
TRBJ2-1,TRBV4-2,CASSQEGLAAYNEQFF
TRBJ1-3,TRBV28,CASSLRGDGNTIYF
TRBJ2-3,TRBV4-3,CASSRRAASGTDTQYF
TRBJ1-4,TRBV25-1,CASSESQGAGEKLFF
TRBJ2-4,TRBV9,CASSEGVLAKNIQYF
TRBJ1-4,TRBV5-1,CASRRQTPTNEKLFF
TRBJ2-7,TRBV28,CASSSVDRGPRGEQYF
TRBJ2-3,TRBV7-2,CASSLARDRYTDTQYF
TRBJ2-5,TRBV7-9,CASSYWAVQETQYF
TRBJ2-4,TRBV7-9,CASSPGQGGTFYIQYF
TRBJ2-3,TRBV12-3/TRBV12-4,CASSLLDTQYF
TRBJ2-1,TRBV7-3,CASSLDRGYNEQFF
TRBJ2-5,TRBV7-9,CASSLMGGEETQYF
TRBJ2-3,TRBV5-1,CASSSGTHRGTDTQYF
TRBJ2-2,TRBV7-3,CASSPGPGELFF
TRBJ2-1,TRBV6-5,CASSSGLAGGLANEQFF
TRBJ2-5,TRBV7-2,CASSLRARRGETQYF
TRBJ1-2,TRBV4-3,CASSQVPETYGYTF
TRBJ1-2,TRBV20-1,CSARAGAPNYGYTF
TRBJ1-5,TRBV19,CASSVRENQPQHF
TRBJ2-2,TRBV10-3,CAISGSATSVNTGELFF
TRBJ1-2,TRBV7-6,CASSFSGFYGYTF
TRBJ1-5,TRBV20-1,CSARDVQGEGQPQHF
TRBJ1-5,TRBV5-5,CASSSGTFGGNQPQHF
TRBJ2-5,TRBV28,CASRRAISGKETQYF
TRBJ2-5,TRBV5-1,CASSSRTSGGPRETQYF
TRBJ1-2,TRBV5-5,CASSLEPGEDYGYTF
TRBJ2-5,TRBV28,CASSPPGRETQYF
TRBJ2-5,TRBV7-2,CASSGGPTGETQYF
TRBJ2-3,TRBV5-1,CASSLEGGELTSTDTQYF
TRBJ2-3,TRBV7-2,CASNLGGGTQYF